A selection of T cell receptor beta chains follows, all from one sample in a study of OX40 agonist ivuxolimab in advanced cancers. Measured with immunoSEQ multiplex PCR; TCRdb has only the in-frame clones, and not every one. The sample has tens of thousands of clones, 92% seen once. The sequenced sample was CD4+ or CD8+ T cells sorted from blood, obtained in a trial of the OX40 agonist ivuxolimab. The receptors stem from an adult with an advanced solid tumor such as melanoma, head and neck, liver or kidney cancer. CDR3s include the opening cysteine and the closing phenylalanine or tryptophan. A D gene is named only where the DNA matches it firmly. Size values are once, few and many counts, or a class for expanded clones, and some rows have none.

j_gene,d_gene,abundance,len,v_gene,CDR3aa,CDR3nt
TRBJ2-7,NA,NA,15,TRBV9,CASSVDVGLSYEQYF,TGTGCCAGCAGCGTAGATGTGGGCCTATCCTACGAGCAGTACTTC
TRBJ1-4,NA,NA,15,TRBV6-5,CASSPSGGRGEKLFF,TGTGCCAGCAGTCCTAGCGGGGGGCGCGGGGAAAAACTGTTTTTT
TRBJ2-7,TRBD1,NA,14,TRBV5-1,CASSPTGARYEQYF,TGCGCCAGCAGTCCGACAGGGGCGCGCTACGAGCAGTACTTC
TRBJ2-7,TRBD1,NA,11,TRBV6-5,CASTRDSEQYF,TGTGCCAGCACCCGGGACAGCGAGCAGTACTTC
TRBJ2-3,TRBD2,NA,15,TRBV27,CASSDSGGLTDTQYF,TGTGCCAGCAGTGACTCGGGGGGGCTCACAGATACGCAGTATTTT
TRBJ1-2,NA,NA,14,TRBV11-2,CASSLGAASYGYTF,TGTGCCAGCAGCCTAGGGGCAGCCTCCTATGGCTACACCTTC
TRBJ2-4,NA,NA,16,TRBV4-1,CASSQEGQGFSNIQYF,TGCGCCAGCAGCCAAGAGGGGCAGGGTTTCTCGAACATTCAGTACTTC
TRBJ2-1,TRBD2,few,16,TRBV6-6,CASSLGTSGFYNEQFF,TGTGCCAGCAGTTTAGGGACTAGCGGGTTTTACAATGAGCAGTTCTTC
TRBJ2-5,NA,NA,14,TRBV5-1,CASSLGSTQETQYF,TGCGCCAGCAGCTTGGGCTCAACCCAAGAGACCCAGTACTTC
TRBJ2-7,NA,NA,15,TRBV9,CASSVGATISYEQYF,TGTGCCAGCAGCGTAGGGGCAACCATCTCCTACGAGCAGTACTTC
TRBJ2-7,TRBD2,NA,13,TRBV5-4,CAVSGSSPYEQYF,TGTGCCGTAAGCGGGAGTTCCCCCTACGAGCAGTACTTC
TRBJ2-7,TRBD2,NA,18,TRBV10-1,CASSERTSGIQSPHEQYF,TGCGCCAGCAGTGAGAGGACTAGCGGGATTCAATCGCCCCACGAGCAGTACTTC
TRBJ2-4,NA,NA,13,TRBV4-1,CASSPGGLNIQYF,TGCGCCAGCAGCCCAGGTGGTCTAAACATTCAGTACTTC
TRBJ2-1,TRBD1,NA,15,TRBV7-9,CASNNRDSSYNEQFF,TGTGCCAGCAATAACCGGGACAGCTCCTACAATGAGCAGTTCTTC
TRBJ2-5,NA,NA,16,TRBV19,CASSTTAGGSQETQYF,TGTGCCAGTAGTACGACGGCCGGGGGCAGCCAAGAGACCCAGTACTTC
TRBJ2-7,NA,NA,14,TRBV28,CASSLGLIPYEQYF,TGTGCCAGCAGTTTAGGGCTTATACCCTACGAGCAGTACTTC
TRBJ2-7,NA,NA,16,TRBV2,CASSGGSSLEEHEQYF,TGTGCCAGCAGTGGGGGATCTAGCCTCGAGGAACACGAGCAGTACTTC
TRBJ1-4,NA,NA,14,TRBV29-1,CSVGPGPGSEKLFF,TGCAGCGTTGGTCCCGGGCCCGGCAGTGAAAAACTGTTTTTT
TRBJ2-1,TRBD2,NA,17,TRBV13,CASSLTLAGSPSPEQFF,TGTGCCAGCAGCTTGACCCTAGCGGGATCCCCCTCTCCTGAGCAGTTCTTC
TRBJ2-1,NA,NA,19,TRBV7-7,CASSLRPGPLEWSYNEQFF,TGTGCTAGCAGCCTCAGACCCGGGCCCCTAGAGTGGTCCTACAATGAGCAGTTCTTC
TRBJ2-1,NA,NA,14,TRBV9,CASSGGSSYNEQFF,TGTGCCAGCAGCGGAGGGAGCTCCTACAATGAGCAGTTCTTC
TRBJ2-7,TRBD1,NA,14,TRBV2,CASSNPGQTYEQYF,TGTGCCAGCAGTAACCCGGGACAGACCTACGAGCAGTACTTC
TRBJ1-2,NA,once,10,TRBV30,CASKGYGYTF,TGTGCCAGCAAGGGCTATGGCTACACCTTC
TRBJ2-7,TRBD1,few,15,TRBV7-9,CASSSGTGEVYEQYF,TGTGCCAGCAGCAGTGGGACAGGGGAAGTCTACGAGCAGTACTTC
TRBJ1-5,TRBD1,NA,15,TRBV28,CASMSTGGMNQPQHF,TGTGCCAGCATGTCGACAGGGGGCATGAATCAGCCCCAGCATTTT
TRBJ2-1,TRBD2,NA,15,TRBV27,CASSIAGGPMNEQFF,TGTGCCAGCAGTATAGCGGGAGGGCCTATGAATGAGCAGTTCTTC
TRBJ2-1,NA,NA,17,TRBV7-9,CASSSSAGTGGSYEQFF,TGTGCCAGCAGCTCCTCGGCTGGGACTGGGGGGTCGTATGAGCAGTTCTTC
TRBJ2-1,NA,NA,14,TRBV28,CASSFLDTGNEQFF,TGTGCCAGCAGTTTCCTAGACACTGGGAATGAGCAGTTCTTC
TRBJ2-1,TRBD2,NA,17,TRBV19,CASSIFAGGGSYNEQFF,TGTGCCAGTAGTATATTTGCGGGAGGAGGGTCCTACAATGAGCAGTTCTTC
TRBJ2-7,NA,NA,13,TRBV29-1,CSVEGLRSYEQYF,TGCAGCGTTGAGGGCCTGAGGAGCTACGAGCAGTACTTC
TRBJ2-7,TRBD2,NA,19,TRBV14,CASSQVWGSGSGKDYEQYF,TGTGCCAGCAGCCAAGTTTGGGGTAGCGGGAGTGGGAAGGACTACGAGCAGTACTTC
TRBJ2-3,NA,NA,14,TRBV7-9,CASSQPTVTDTQYF,TGTGCCAGCAGCCAACCGACCGTCACAGATACGCAGTATTTT
TRBJ2-2,TRBD1,NA,15,TRBV5-8,CASSRTGEGTGELFF,TGTGCCAGCAGCCGGACAGGGGAGGGGACCGGGGAGCTGTTTTTT
TRBJ1-4,NA,NA,15,TRBV10-3,CAISESRGGGEKLFF,TGTGCCATCAGTGAGTCTCGAGGCGGCGGTGAAAAACTGTTTTTT
TRBJ2-7,NA,NA,14,TRBV11-3,CASSGEDGLYEQYF,TGTGCCAGCAGCGGAGAGGACGGACTCTACGAGCAGTACTTC
TRBJ2-2,NA,NA,14,TRBV5-6,CASSLTGGTGELFF,TGTGCCAGCAGCTTGACAGGAGGGACCGGGGAGCTGTTTTTT
TRBJ2-2,NA,NA,12,TRBV19,CASSVYAGELFF,TGTGCCAGTAGCGTATATGCCGGGGAGCTGTTTTTT